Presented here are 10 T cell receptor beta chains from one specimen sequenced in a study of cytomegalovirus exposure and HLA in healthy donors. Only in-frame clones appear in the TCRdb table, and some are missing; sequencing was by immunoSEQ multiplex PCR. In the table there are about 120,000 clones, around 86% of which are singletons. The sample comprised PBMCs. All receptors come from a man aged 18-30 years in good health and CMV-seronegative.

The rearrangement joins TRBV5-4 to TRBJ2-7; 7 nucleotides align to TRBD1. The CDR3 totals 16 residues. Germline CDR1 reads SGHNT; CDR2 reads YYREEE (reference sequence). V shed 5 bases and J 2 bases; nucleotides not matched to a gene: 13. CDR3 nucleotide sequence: TGTGCCAGCAGTCCCGCTCCACACAGGGGCGCCTACGAGCAGTACTTC. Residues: CASSPAPHRGAYEQYF.

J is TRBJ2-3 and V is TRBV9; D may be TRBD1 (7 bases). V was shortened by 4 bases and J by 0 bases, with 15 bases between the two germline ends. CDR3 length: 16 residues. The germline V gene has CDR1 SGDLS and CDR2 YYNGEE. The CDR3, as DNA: TGTGCCAGCAGCACCATGCAGGGGGGAAGCACAGATACGCAGTATTTT. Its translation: CASSTMQGGSTDTQYF.

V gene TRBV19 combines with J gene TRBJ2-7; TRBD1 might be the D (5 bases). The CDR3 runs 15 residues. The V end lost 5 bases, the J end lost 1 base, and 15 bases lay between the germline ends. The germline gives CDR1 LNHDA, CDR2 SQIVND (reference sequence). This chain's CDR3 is CASSHHQGASYEQYF. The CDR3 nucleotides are TGTGCCAGTAGTCATCACCAAGGGGCTTCCTACGAGCAGTACTTC.

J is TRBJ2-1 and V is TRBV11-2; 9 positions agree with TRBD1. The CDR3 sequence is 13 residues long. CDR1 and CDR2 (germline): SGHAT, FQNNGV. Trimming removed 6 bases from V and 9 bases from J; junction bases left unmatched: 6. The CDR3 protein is CASRPTGGGEQFF. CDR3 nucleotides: TGTGCCAGCAGGCCCACAGGGGGCGGTGAGCAGTTCTTC. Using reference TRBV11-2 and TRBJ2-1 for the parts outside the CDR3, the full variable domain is EAGVAQSPRYKIIEKRQSVAFWCNPISGHATLYWYQQILGQGPKLLIQFQNNGVVDDSQLPKDRFSAERLKGVDSTLKIQPAKLEDSAVYLCASRPTGGGEQFFGPGTRLTVL.

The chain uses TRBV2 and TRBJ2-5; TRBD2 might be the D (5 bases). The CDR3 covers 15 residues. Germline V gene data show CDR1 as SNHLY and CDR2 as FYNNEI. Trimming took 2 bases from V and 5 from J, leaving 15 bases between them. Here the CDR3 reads CASSEYLALAETQYF. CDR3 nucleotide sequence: TGTGCCAGCAGTGAATACCTAGCACTGGCTGAGACCCAGTACTTC.

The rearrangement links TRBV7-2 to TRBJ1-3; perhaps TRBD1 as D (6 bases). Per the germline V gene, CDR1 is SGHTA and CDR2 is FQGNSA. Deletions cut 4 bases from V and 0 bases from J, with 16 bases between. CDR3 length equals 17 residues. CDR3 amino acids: CASSSEPTGFSGNTIYF. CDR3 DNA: TGTGCCAGCAGCTCCGAGCCCACAGGGTTCTCTGGAAACACCATATATTTT.

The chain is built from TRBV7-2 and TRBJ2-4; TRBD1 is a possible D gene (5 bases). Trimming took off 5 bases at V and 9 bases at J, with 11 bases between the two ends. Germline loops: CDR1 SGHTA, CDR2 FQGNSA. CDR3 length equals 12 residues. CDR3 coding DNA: TGTGCCAGCAGCCCAGGGAATCGCATTCAGTACTTC. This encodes CASSPGNRIQYF.

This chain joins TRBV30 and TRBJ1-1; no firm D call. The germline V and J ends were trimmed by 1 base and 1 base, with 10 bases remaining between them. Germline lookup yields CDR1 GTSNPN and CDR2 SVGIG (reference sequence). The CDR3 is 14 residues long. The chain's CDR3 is CAWSGTGWNTEAFF. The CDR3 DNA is TGTGCCTGGAGTGGAACTGGTTGGAACACTGAAGCTTTCTTT.

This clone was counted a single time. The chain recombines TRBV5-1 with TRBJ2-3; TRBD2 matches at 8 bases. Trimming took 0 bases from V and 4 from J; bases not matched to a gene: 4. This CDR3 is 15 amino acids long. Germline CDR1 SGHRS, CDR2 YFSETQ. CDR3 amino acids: CASSLGPGGADTQYF. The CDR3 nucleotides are TGCGCCAGCAGCTTGGGTCCGGGAGGGGCAGATACGCAGTATTTT.

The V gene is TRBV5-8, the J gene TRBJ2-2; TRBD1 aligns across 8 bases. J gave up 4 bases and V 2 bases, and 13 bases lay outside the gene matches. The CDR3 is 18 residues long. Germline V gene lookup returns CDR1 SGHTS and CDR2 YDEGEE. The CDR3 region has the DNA TGTGCCAGCAGCTTTCTGTTTTCTCGGACAGGGCTCACCGGGGAGCTGTTTTTT. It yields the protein CASSFLFSRTGLTGELFF.